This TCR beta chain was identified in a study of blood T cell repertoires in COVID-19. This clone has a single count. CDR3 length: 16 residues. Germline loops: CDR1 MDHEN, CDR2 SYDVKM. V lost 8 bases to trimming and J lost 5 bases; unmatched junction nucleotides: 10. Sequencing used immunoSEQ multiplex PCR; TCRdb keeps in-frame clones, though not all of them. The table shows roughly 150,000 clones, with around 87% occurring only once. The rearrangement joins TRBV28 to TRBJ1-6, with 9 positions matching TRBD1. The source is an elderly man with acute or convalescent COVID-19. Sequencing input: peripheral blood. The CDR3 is CASGQTGTGNNSPLHF. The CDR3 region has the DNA TGTGCCAGCGGCCAAACTGGGACAGGGAATAATTCACCCCTCCACTTT. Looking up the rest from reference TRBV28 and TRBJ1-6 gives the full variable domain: DVKVTQSSRYLVKRTGEKVFLECVQDMDHENMFWYRQDPGLGLRLIYFSYDVKMKEKGDIPEGYSVSREKKERFSLILESASTNQTSMYLCASGQTGTGNNSPLHFGNGTRLTVT.